Listed below are T cell receptor beta chains from one sample, sequenced in a study of response to subunit inactivated influenza vaccine. Each CDR3 protein gets one entry after TCRdb re-called the RT-PCR reads with MiXCR. The table has a few hundred thousand distinct CDR3 sequences, 14% seen once. The sample was PBMCs from blood, taken 12 days after vaccination. These receptors came from a man in his forties or fifties who received an inactivated influenza vaccine. The CDR3 runs from the conserved cysteine through the conserved F or W. A D gene is named only where the DNA matches it firmly. Not all rows give a size; the values are once, few, many and, for expanded clones, a class.

>-|TRBV19|TRBJ2-7|TRBD2
CASSMIGLDEQYF
TGTGCCAGTAGTATGATCGGACTAGACGAGCAGTACTTC
>few|TRBV6-2/TRBV6-3|TRBJ2-4|TRBD2
CASSTLGGLAGDGAKNIQYF
TGTGCCAGCAGTACACTAGGGGGACTAGCGGGGGACGGAGCCAAAAACATTCAGTACTTC
>few|TRBV5-1|TRBJ2-1|TRBD2
CASSSSGRDSYNEQFF
TGCGCCAGCAGCTCCAGCGGGAGGGACTCCTACAATGAGCAGTTCTTC
>-|TRBV10-3|TRBJ2-7|-
CAISGHQGGAYEQYF
TGTGCCATCAGTGGACACCAGGGGGGGGCCTACGAGCAGTACTTC
>few|TRBV25-1|TRBJ2-5|-
CASSSRAQETQYF
TGTGCCAGCAGTTCCAGGGCACAAGAGACCCAGTACTTC
>few|TRBV18|TRBJ2-7|TRBD1
CASSPGQGGNWQYF
TGTGCCAGCTCACCCGGACAGGGGGGGAATTGGCAGTACTTC
>many|TRBV6-1|TRBJ1-4|-
CASSPRVYNEKLFF
TGTGCCAGCAGTCCCAGAGTTTATAATGAAAAACTGTTTTTT
>-|TRBV5-5|TRBJ2-1|TRBD1
CASRLMGQGNEQFF
TGTGCCAGCAGGCTTATGGGACAGGGCAATGAGCAGTTCTTC
>-|TRBV7-9|TRBJ2-3|TRBD2
CASSLAGGGFTDTQYF
TGTGCCAGCAGCTTGGCGGGAGGGGGATTCACAGATACGCAGTATTTT
>-|TRBV12-3/TRBV12-4|TRBJ2-1|TRBD2
CASSLGVAGINEQFF
TGTGCCAGCAGTTTAGGAGTAGCGGGTATTAATGAGCAGTTCTTC
>-|TRBV11-2|TRBJ2-3|TRBD1
CASSLSGGQVDTQYF
TGTGCCAGCAGCTTATCAGGGGGCCAGGTGGATACGCAGTATTTT
>many|TRBV12-3/TRBV12-4|TRBJ1-6|TRBD1
CASSPRQGSSPLHF
TGTGCCAGCAGTCCCCGACAGGGTAGCTCACCCCTCCACTTT
>-|TRBV28|TRBJ2-2|-
CASSPIGFGGGGTGELFF
TGTGCCAGCAGCCCGATTGGTTTCGGGGGAGGAGGTACCGGGGAGCTGTTTTTT
>few|TRBV5-1|TRBJ2-5|-
CASSLGTDVLETQYF
TGCGCCAGCAGCTTGGGGACGGATGTTTTGGAGACCCAGTACTTC
>few|TRBV24-1|TRBJ2-1|-
CATSGRGYNEQFF
TGTGCCACCAGTGGGCGGGGCTACAATGAGCAGTTCTTC
>few|TRBV20-1|TRBJ2-7|-
CSAMAVEQYF
TGCAGTGCTATGGCGGTCGAGCAGTACTTC
>-|TRBV28|TRBJ2-5|-
CASSPRGAGDQETQYF
TGTGCCAGCAGCCCACGGGGGGCAGGAGATCAAGAGACCCAGTACTTC
>few|TRBV3-1|TRBJ2-1|-
CASSQDWAAYNEQFF
TGTGCCAGCAGCCAAGATTGGGCAGCGTACAATGAGCAGTTCTTC
>-|TRBV20-1|TRBJ2-1|TRBD2
CSARVGGRFNNEQFF
TGCAGTGCTAGAGTTGGCGGGAGGTTCAACAATGAGCAGTTCTTC
>few|TRBV29-1|TRBJ2-1|-
CSSEDSSKGDEQFF
TGCAGCTCCGAAGACAGTAGCAAGGGGGATGAGCAGTTCTTC
>-|TRBV29-1|TRBJ2-5|TRBD1
CSVGTGGGRETQYF
TGCAGCGTTGGGACAGGGGGAGGCCGGGAGACCCAGTACTTC
>few|TRBV20-1|TRBJ1-5|TRBD1
CSASGTGTTGAQHF
TGCAGTGCTAGCGGGACAGGGACCACGGGGGCCCAGCATTTT
>-|TRBV18|TRBJ1-1|-
CASSFYLNTEAFF
TGTGCCAGCTCATTCTACCTGAACACTGAAGCTTTCTTT
>few|TRBV7-9|TRBJ2-1|-
CASSGRQEPSSYNEQFF
TGTGCCAGCAGCGGTCGACAGGAACCTAGCTCCTACAATGAGCAGTTCTTC
>few|TRBV5-1|TRBJ2-7|TRBD1
CASSLPDRYEQYF
TGCGCCAGCAGCTTGCCGGACAGGTACGAGCAGTACTTC
>few|TRBV4-3|TRBJ2-5|-
CASSQDWGGETQYF
TGCGCCAGCAGCCAAGATTGGGGTGGGGAGACCCAGTACTTC
>many|TRBV6-1|TRBJ2-7|-
CASRGLPYEQYF
TGTGCCAGCAGAGGACTCCCCTACGAGCAGTACTTC
>-|TRBV28|TRBJ2-4|TRBD2
CAISLLGGDNAKNIQYF
TGTGCCATCAGTTTATTGGGGGGGGATAACGCCAAAAACATTCAGTACTTC
>-|TRBV6-2/TRBV6-3|TRBJ2-2|TRBD1
CASSYVGQGNGELFF
TGTGCCAGCAGCTACGTGGGACAGGGGAACGGGGAGCTGTTTTTT
>few|TRBV5-1|TRBJ1-1|-
CASSFQQGRNTEAFF
TGCGCCAGCAGCTTCCAACAGGGACGAAACACTGAAGCTTTCTTT
>-|TRBV6-1|TRBJ2-7|TRBD1
CASRITGAYEQYF
TGTGCCAGCAGGATCACAGGGGCCTACGAGCAGTACTTC
>many|TRBV5-1|TRBJ2-3|-
CASSETTDTQYF
TGCGCCAGCAGCGAAACGACAGATACGCAGTATTTT